Listed here are 5 T cell receptor beta chains from one sample, sequenced in a study of shared clonotypes between healthy human individuals. Measured with immunoSEQ multiplex PCR; TCRdb has only the in-frame clones, and not every one. The data hold approximately 97,000 clones, with 67% observed a single time. Sequencing input: memory CD8+ T cells sorted from blood. Subset meaning: CD45RO+ cells pooled with CCR7-negative TemRA cells. The receptor source for this set is a man aged 30 to 39 in good health.

CDR3 DNA sequence: TGTGCCAGCAGCACCCGGACTAGCGGTTACAATGAGCAGTTCTTC. Translating gives CASSTRTSGYNEQFF. V usage is TRBV7-9 and J usage is TRBJ2-1, with 10 bases fitting TRBD2. Germline lookup yields CDR1 SEHNR and CDR2 FQNEAQ (reference sequence). V trimming: 5 bases; J trimming: 4 bases; junction bases outside the gene matches: 5. The CDR3 consists of 15 residues.

The table lists this clone with a count of one. Because the CDR3's place on the DNA is in doubt, the DNA is left out and the CDR3 is given as listed by TCRdb. This sequence joins TRBV6-4 and TRBJ2-5; the D segment call TRBD2 is taken from the table without a DNA check. CDR1 and CDR2 (germline): MRHNA, SNTAGT. The CDR3 length equals 16 residues, ends included. The CDR3 spells CASILGTSGRRKTQYF.

This clone was observed a handful of times. The chain recombines TRBV4-3 with TRBJ1-5, with 10 bases fitting TRBD1. V dropped 6 bases and J dropped 7; count of bases not matched to a gene: 15. The CDR3 covers 17 residues. Germline loops: CDR1 LGHNA, CDR2 YSLEER. The CDR3 is CASRPRVGTGEVQPQHF. The CDR3 DNA follows: TGCGCCAGCAGGCCAAGAGTTGGGACAGGGGAAGTCCAGCCCCAGCATTTT.

The chain carries TRBV14 and TRBJ1-1; tentative D call: TRBD1 (5 bases). Looked up from germline, CDR1 is SGHDN and CDR2 is FVKESK. The CDR3 length is 15 residues. Trimming stripped 0 bases from V and 4 bases from J, with 12 bases between. In DNA form, the CDR3 reads TGTGCCAGCAGCCAAGATTTCGGGGGTCGCACTGAAGCTTTCTTT. Encoded protein: CASSQDFGGRTEAFF.

Here the CDR3 DNA reads TGTGCCACATCGACACCGGACTATGGCTACACCTTC. Amino acid sequence: CATSTPDYGYTF. V and J are TRBV25-1 and TRBJ1-2; D call uncertain. The V end lost 10 bases, the J end lost 3 bases, and 12 bases lay between the germline ends. Germline-derived CDR1 and CDR2 are MGHDK and SYGVNS. CDR3 size: 12 residues.